This T cell receptor beta chain was obtained from a study of T cells after posttransplantation cyclophosphamide. This clone was seen ten or more times. CDR3 size: 14 residues. Germline V lookup: CDR1 SEHNR, CDR2 FQNEAQ (reference sequence). Germline trimming cut 5 bases from V and 1 base from J; bases unmatched to any gene: 4. Sequencing used immunoSEQ multiplex PCR; TCRdb keeps in-frame clones, though not all of them. The data show about 24,000 clones, with none appearing a single time. Sequenced sample: PBMCs. This TCR was sampled from a woman in her forties or fifties in good health, CMV-negative, and a related stem cell transplant donor. This chain connects TRBV7-9 to TRBJ2-7, with 8 bases fitting TRBD2. CDR3 bases: TGTGCCAGCAGCGGAATAGCGGGATCCTACGAGCAGTACTTC. Translating gives CASSGIAGSYEQYF.